Following are 20 T cell receptor beta chains from one sample sequenced in a study of radiotherapy plus CTLA-4 blockade in lung cancer. The method was immunoSEQ multiplex PCR; TCRdb's version includes in-frame clones alone and lacks a portion of them. The repertoire holds about 97,000 clones, with approximately 72% as singletons. The sequencing here drew on peripheral blood, taken from a patient treated with radiotherapy plus ipilimumab. The receptors stem from a human donor with non-small cell lung cancer who had a partial response to radiotherapy plus ipilimumab. Some clones in this sample may be carry-over from other donors' samples.

The rearrangement links TRBV30 to TRBJ1-2, with 8 positions matching TRBD1. The V and J ends lost 4 bases and 4 bases, in that order; junction bases with no gene match: 2. The germline gives CDR1 GTSNPN, CDR2 SVGIG (reference sequence). The CDR3 runs 12 residues. CDR3 bases: TGTGCCTGGAATACAGGGGGCTATGGCTACACCTTC. Its translation is CAWNTGGYGYTF. The full variable domain, completed using reference TRBV30 and TRBJ1-2, is SQTIHQWPATLVQPVGSPLSLECTVEGTSNPNLYWYRQAAGRGLQLLFYSVGIGQISSEVPQNLSASRPQDRQFILSSKKLLLSDSGFYLCAWNTGGYGYTFGSGTRLTVV.

This clone ranks as medium-sized. The chain combines TRBV19 with TRBJ1-5; D is unclear. The CDR3 is 14 amino acids. Trimming removed 8 bases from V and 1 base from J, with 12 bases in between. Germline values: CDR1 LNHDA, CDR2 SQIVND (reference sequence). CDR3 DNA sequence: TGTGCCAGTCAGAAGGGAGAAAGCAATCAGCCCCAGCATTTT. The encoded protein is CASQKGESNQPQHF.

This clone appeared a single time. This CDR3 reads CASSPSVAGGWRDTQYF. DNA for the CDR3: TGTGCCAGCAGCCCTTCAGTAGCGGGTGGGTGGAGAGATACGCAGTATTTT. The gene calls are TRBV11-2 and TRBJ2-3, with 7 bases matching TRBD2. The CDR3 length is 17 residues. CDR1 is SGHAT and CDR2 is FQNNGV in the germline V gene. J gave up 5 bases and V 5 bases, and 16 bases lay outside the gene matches. Together with reference TRBV11-2 and TRBJ2-3, the CDR3 gives the full variable domain: EAGVAQSPRYKIIEKRQSVAFWCNPISGHATLYWYQQILGQGPKLLIQFQNNGVVDDSQLPKDRFSAERLKGVDSTLKIQPAKLEDSAVYLCASSPSVAGGWRDTQYFGPGTRLTVL.

CDR3 region: CASSREVGGETQYF. The CDR3 DNA follows: TGTGCCAGCAGCCGCGAGGTGGGGGGAGAGACCCAGTACTTC. The chain joins TRBV7-2 to TRBJ2-5; maybe TRBD2 (6 bases). Trimming removed 5 bases from V and 4 bases from J, with 14 bases in between. The CDR3 spans 14 residues. The germline V gene encodes CDR1 SGHTA and CDR2 FQGNSA.

In its sample, this clone was seen once. CDR3 bases: TGCGCCAGCGCGGGAGTGAGCACAGATACGCAGTATTTT. Amino acid sequence: CASAGVSTDTQYF. The rearrangement links TRBV5-1 to TRBJ2-3; 7 nucleotides agree with TRBD2. Looked up from germline, CDR1 is SGHRS and CDR2 is YFSETQ. After removal of 7 bases from V and 0 bases from J, the junction contained 2 bases not matched to a gene. This CDR3 is built from 13 residues.

The rearrangement links TRBV5-1 to TRBJ2-1; 7 bases match TRBD2. Germline trimming cut 1 base from V and 5 bases from J; bases unmatched to any gene: 6. The germline V gene encodes CDR1 SGHRS and CDR2 YFSETQ. This CDR3 spans 15 amino acids. CDR3: CASSLTAGENNEQFF. CDR3 coding DNA: TGCGCCAGCAGCTTGACCGCGGGAGAAAACAATGAGCAGTTCTTC.

The chain couples TRBV5-1 to TRBJ2-3; 9 bases fit TRBD2. Germline CDR1 is SGHRS and CDR2 is YFSETQ. CDR3 size: 15 residues. V dropped 7 bases and J dropped 4; count of bases not matched to a gene: 10. The CDR3 region is CASGPGGGGADTQYF. The DNA for the CDR3 is TGCGCCAGCGGCCCCGGGGGCGGGGGGGCAGATACGCAGTATTTT. The full variable domain, rest sourced from reference TRBV5-1 and TRBJ2-3, is KAGVTQTPRYLIKTRGQQVTLSCSPISGHRSVSWYQQTPGQGLQFLFEYFSETQRNKGNFPGRFSGRQFSNSRSEMNVSTLELGDSALYLCASGPGGGGADTQYFGPGTRLTVL.

The chain employs TRBV21-1 and TRBJ2-7; the tabulated D call, TRBD1, remains unverified against the DNA. TRBV21-1 is deemed a pseudogene. The CDR3 contains 16 residues. CDR3 region: CASSKFLGRNSYEQYF. CDR3 sequence (DNA): TGTGCCAGCAGCAAATTCCTGGGGCGAAACTCCTACGAGCAGTACTTC.

Only a few counts were recorded for this clone. The CDR3 loop is CASKYRDNSYEQYF. CDR3 nucleotides: TGCGCCAGCAAATATAGGGACAACTCCTACGAGCAGTACTTC. This chain uses TRBV5-1 with TRBJ2-7, with D possibly being TRBD1 (6 bases). Germline V gene data show CDR1 as SGHRS and CDR2 as YFSETQ. The V end was cut by 6 bases, the J end by 0 bases, with 13 bases between. The length of the CDR3 is 14 residues.

This clone came up once. V usage is TRBV5-4 and J usage is TRBJ2-3; 14 nucleotides agree with TRBD2. The CDR3 length is 17 residues. Germline V lookup: CDR1 SGHNT, CDR2 YYREEE (reference sequence). J lost 4 bases, V lost 4 bases, and 8 bases had no gene match. The CDR3 sequence is CASSGGTSGRSADTQYF. DNA for the CDR3: TGTGCCAGCAGCGGAGGGACTAGCGGGAGATCAGCAGATACGCAGTATTTT.

This clone was found a few times. This chain links TRBV19 with TRBJ1-4; weak D call: TRBD1 (6 bases). Germline assignment: CDR1 LNHDA and CDR2 SQIVND (reference sequence). The CDR3 totals 16 residues. Trimming stripped 0 bases from V and 0 bases from J, with 8 bases between. The CDR3, as DNA: TGTGCCAGTAGTATAGATTGGACAGCAACTAATGAAAAACTGTTTTTT. As protein: CASSIDWTATNEKLFF. The full variable domain, rest sourced from reference TRBV19 and TRBJ1-4, is DGGITQSPKYLFRKEGQNVTLSCEQNLNHDAMYWYRQDPGQGLRLIYYSQIVNDFQKGDIAEGYSVSREKKESFPLTVTSAQKNPTAFYLCASSIDWTATNEKLFFGSGTQLSVL.

This clone was recorded a few times. CDR3 coding DNA: TGTGCCAGCAGCCAAGATAGTAGGGCGGGGGAGCAGTTCTTC. Protein sequence: CASSQDSRAGEQFF. This chain joins TRBV14 and TRBJ2-1; TRBD2 might be the D (6 bases). The V gene lost 0 bases and the J gene lost 10 bases, with 13 bases spanning the gap. Germline V lookup: CDR1 SGHDN, CDR2 FVKESK. The length of the CDR3 is 14 residues.

This chain joins TRBV4-2 and TRBJ1-2; tentative D call: TRBD1 (5 bases). This CDR3 is 19 amino acids long. Germline V gene data show CDR1 as LGHNA and CDR2 as YNFKEQ. Trimming stripped 2 bases from V and 6 bases from J, with 28 bases between. DNA of the CDR3: TGTGCCAGCAGCCAATCCCGGGACCGAAGATATCGGGCGGGGAATGGCTACACCTTC. Translated: CASSQSRDRRYRAGNGYTF.

The rearrangement uses TRBV9 and TRBJ2-1, with TRBD2 matching over 8 bases. The CDR3 totals 14 residues. V trimming: 5 bases; J trimming: 5 bases; junction bases outside the gene matches: 6. CDR1 and CDR2 (germline): SGDLS, YYNGEE. CDR3 residues: CASSVLAGHNEQFF. Written as DNA, the CDR3 is TGTGCCAGCAGTGTTCTAGCGGGCCACAATGAGCAGTTCTTC. The entire variable domain, with the rest obtained from reference TRBV9 and TRBJ2-1, is as follows: DSGVTQTPKHLITATGQRVTLRCSPRSGDLSVYWYQQSLDQGLQFLIQYYNGEERAKGNILERFSAQQFPDLHSELNLSSLELGDSALYFCASSVLAGHNEQFFGPGTRLTVL.

The chain joins TRBV19 to TRBJ2-5; 7 bases fit TRBD1. The length of the CDR3 is 15 residues. Losses at the gene ends were 5 bases for V and 1 base for J; bases not matched to a gene: 7. Germline CDR1 LNHDA, CDR2 SQIVND (reference sequence). CDR3 DNA: TGTGCCAGTAGTCCACGGACAGGCGTCCAAGAGACCCAGTACTTC. Protein product: CASSPRTGVQETQYF.

Note on this clone: No conserved phenylalanine or tryptophan is present at the end of the CDR3, so a read error is the likely explanation. The chain couples TRBV11-2 to TRBJ2-7; 9 bases align to TRBD1. There are 15 residues in the CDR3. Germline-derived CDR1 and CDR2 are SGHAT and FQNNGV. J gave up 1 base and V 6 bases, and 7 bases lay outside the gene matches. In DNA, the CDR3 is TGTGCCAGCAGACCAGGACAGGGGTCATCCTACGAGCAGTACCTC. As protein: CASRPGQGSSYEQYL.

This chain uses TRBV4-3 with TRBJ1-2, with no clear D. The germline V gene encodes CDR1 LGHNA and CDR2 YSLEER. Trimming removed 4 bases from V and 7 bases from J, with 16 bases in between. The CDR3 sequence is 14 residues long. The CDR3 spells CASSRSIVYSGYTF. CDR3 nucleotides: TGCGCCAGCAGCCGTAGCATCGTATATTCTGGCTACACCTTC.

This chain links TRBV5-1 with TRBJ1-2; TRBD1 matches 7 bases. In germline, CDR1 is SGHRS, CDR2 YFSETQ. V shed 0 bases, J shed 6 bases, and the junction held 5 bases outside the gene matches. The CDR3 runs to 14 residues. The CDR3 reads CASSLAAGGDGYTF. DNA of the CDR3: TGCGCCAGCAGCTTGGCGGCAGGGGGTGATGGCTACACCTTC.

The J gene is TRBJ1-5, the V gene TRBV6-5; no clear D gene. V shed 2 bases and J shed 3 bases, with 5 bases lying between them. Germline CDR1 is MNHEY and CDR2 is SVGAGI. The CDR3 runs 13 residues. CDR3 nucleotide sequence: TGTGCCAGCAGTTACGACACCAATCAGCCCCAGCATTTT. Amino acid sequence: CASSYDTNQPQHF.

The chain combines TRBV4-3 with TRBJ1-5, with D possibly matching TRBD1 (6 bases). The V gene's germline CDR1 is LGHNA and CDR2 YSLEER. The CDR3 is made up of 14 amino acids. Trimming cost V 2 bases and J 7 bases, with 12 bases left between them. As DNA, the CDR3 is TGCGCCAGCAGCCAACAGCAGGGGACGCAGCCCCAGCATTTT. It translates to CASSQQQGTQPQHF.